These 27 T cell receptor beta chains share one sample of origin, sequenced in a study of identical twins. One entry per CDR3 protein results from TCRdb running MiXCR on the 5' RACE reads. The profile shows about 730,000 distinct CDR3 sequences, 21% of them singletons. The same sample was also used in a study of T cells expressing NK-cell markers.

The sample comprised PBMCs. The receptors shown here come from a woman under 30 in good health.

This clonotype has more than one count but fewer than ten. The germline gene is not matched at one end of the junction; a read error may be the cause. The chain uses TRBV5-1 and TRBJ1-1; TRBD1 agrees at 10 bases. CDR1 and CDR2 (germline): SGHRS, YFSETQ. There are 13 residues in the CDR3. CDR3 residues: CASSLEGTGDSLF. CDR3 DNA sequence: TGCGCCAGCAGCTTGGAAGGGACAGGGGACTCCCTCTTT.

This chain joins TRBV4-3 and TRBJ2-7; D is tentatively TRBD1 or TRBD2 (5 bases each). Trimming shortened V by 0 bases and J by 2 bases, and 17 bases separated the two germline ends. Germline assignment: CDR1 LGHNA and CDR2 YSLEER. The CDR3 spans 17 residues. CDR3 region: CASSQEGTKGSPYEQYF. CDR3 DNA: TGCGCCAGCAGCCAAGAAGGGACCAAGGGGTCCCCCTACGAGCAGTACTTC.

V is TRBV10-1 and J is TRBJ2-3; D remains ambiguous. Trimming removed 3 bases from V and 2 bases from J, with 6 bases in between. The CDR3 extends over 13 amino acids. Germline V CDR1 and CDR2: WNHNN, SYGVQD (reference sequence). CDR3 sequence (DNA): TGCGCCAGCAGTGAACGAGCCACAGATACGCAGTATTTT. Amino acids: CASSERATDTQYF.

There are a few counts of this clonotype. J is TRBJ2-7 and V is TRBV4-2; D possibly corresponds to TRBD2 (7 bases). Germline lookup yields CDR1 LGHNA and CDR2 YNFKEQ. CDR3 length: 17 residues. The V end lost 1 base, the J end lost 0 bases, and 16 bases lay between the germline ends. CDR3 protein: CASSQAHPGGPSYEQYF. The CDR3 DNA follows: TGTGCCAGCAGCCAAGCACACCCCGGGGGGCCCTCCTACGAGCAGTACTTC.

This clonotype was picked up a small number of times. The chain recombines TRBV19 with TRBJ1-2; D is possibly TRBD1 (5 bases). V lost 5 bases and J 5 bases, leaving 12 bases between the germline ends. Per germline, CDR1 LNHDA and CDR2 SQIVND (reference sequence). This CDR3 has 13 amino acids. CDR3 sequence reads: CASSFRASYGYTF. DNA for the CDR3: TGTGCCAGTAGTTTCAGGGCTTCGTATGGCTACACCTTC.

V usage is TRBV7-8 and J usage is TRBJ2-3, with 8 bases fitting TRBD2. In germline, CDR1 is SGHVS, CDR2 FQNEAQ. The CDR3 extends over 15 amino acids. The V gene end was trimmed by 2 bases and the J gene end by 2 bases; junction bases not matched to a gene: 3. CDR3 loop: CASSLTLADTDTQYF. The CDR3 region has the DNA TGTGCCAGCAGCTTAACACTAGCGGACACAGATACGCAGTATTTT.

This clonotype has just a few counts. The chain couples TRBV3-1 to TRBJ2-1; D may be TRBD1 or TRBD2 (5 bases each). Germline lookup yields CDR1 LGHDT and CDR2 YNNKEL (reference sequence). This CDR3 has 14 amino acids. Trimming removed 0 bases from V and 8 bases from J, with 11 bases in between. Here the CDR3 reads CASSQESWDHEQFF. For the CDR3, the DNA is TGTGCCAGCAGCCAAGAGAGCTGGGACCATGAGCAGTTCTTC.

The chain's CDR3 is CASSLGSLGPATDTQYF. As DNA, the CDR3 is TGTGCCAGCAGCTTAGGCTCACTCGGGCCCGCAACAGATACGCAGTATTTT. The rearrangement uses TRBV7-9 and TRBJ2-3; no clear D. V dropped 1 base and J dropped 3 bases, with 17 bases sitting between them. Germline-derived CDR1 and CDR2 are SEHNR and FQNEAQ (reference sequence). The CDR3 runs to 17 residues.

This clonotype was found a few times. The J gene is TRBJ2-3, the V gene TRBV20-1; the D gene is possibly TRBD2 (5 bases). With 3 bases removed from V and 6 bases from J, the gap between germline ends came to 10 bases. Germline-derived CDR1 and CDR2 are DFQATT and SNEGSKA (reference sequence). This CDR3 has 12 amino acids. CDR3 nucleotides: TGCAGTGCTAGCGGGGTGAGGGATACGCAGTATTTT. Amino acid sequence: CSASGVRDTQYF.

The rearrangement joins TRBV21-1 to TRBJ2-7; the table assigns TRBD1, which was not confirmed against the DNA. TRBV21-1 is a documented pseudogene. CDR3 length: 14 residues. The CDR3 here is CASSKGAGGGEQYF. CDR3 nucleotides: TGTGCCAGCAGCAAAGGGGCAGGGGGCGGCGAGCAGTACTTC.

This clonotype was counted a few times. J is TRBJ2-1 and V is TRBV27; D is unresolved. Per the germline V gene, CDR1 is MNHEY and CDR2 is SMNVEV (reference sequence). Trimming cost V 4 bases and J 0 bases, with 10 bases left between them. This CDR3 has 15 residues. The CDR3 region has the DNA TGTGCCAGCAGTTCGGGTATAAGCTCCTACAATGAGCAGTTCTTC. Amino acid sequence: CASSSGISSYNEQFF.

This clonotype was recorded a few times. J is TRBJ2-3 and V is TRBV7-9; D may be TRBD1 (5 bases). CDR3 size: 15 residues. Germline assignment: CDR1 SEHNR and CDR2 FQNEAQ (reference sequence). V lost 5 bases and J lost 2, with 14 bases in between. The CDR3 loop is CASSQLQGITDTQYF. The DNA of the CDR3 is TGTGCCAGCAGCCAACTCCAGGGAATCACAGATACGCAGTATTTT.

This clonotype has just a few counts. The rearrangement uses TRBV7-6 and TRBJ2-7; TRBD1 matches 9 bases. Germline V lookup: CDR1 SGHVS, CDR2 FNYEAQ. The CDR3 sequence is 15 residues long. The ends lost 5 bases at V and 4 bases at J; junction bases unmatched: 9. The CDR3 spells CASSMPGQGSYEQYF. CDR3 sequence (DNA): TGTGCCAGCAGCATGCCGGGACAGGGTTCTTACGAGCAGTACTTC.

The rearrangement uses TRBV3-1 and TRBJ2-5; the match to TRBD1 covers 9 bases. Trimming cost V 0 bases and J 9 bases; bases outside gene matches: 8. The CDR3 runs to 15 residues. Germline V gene data show CDR1 as LGHDT and CDR2 as YNNKEL (reference sequence). The CDR3 DNA reads TGTGCCAGCAGCCAAGAACAGGGGGCCGAAAGGGCCCAGTACTTC. It is translated as CASSQEQGAERAQYF.

V usage is TRBV29-1 and J usage is TRBJ2-5, with D unclear. The germline V gene encodes CDR1 SQVTM and CDR2 ANQGSEA. The CDR3 runs to 11 residues. The V end lost 5 bases, the J end lost 6 bases, and 10 bases lay between the germline ends. For the CDR3, the DNA is TGCAGCGTTCCGGGTGTGCAGACCCAGTACTTC. It specifies CSVPGVQTQYF. Together with reference TRBV29-1 and TRBJ2-5, the CDR3 gives the full variable domain: SAVISQKPSRDICQRGTSLTIQCQVDSQVTMMFWYRQQPGQSLTLIATANQGSEATYESGFVIDKFPISRPNLTFSTLTVSNMSPEDSSIYLCSVPGVQTQYFGPGTRLLVL.

J is TRBJ2-7 and V is TRBV15; D remains unclear. The CDR3 runs to 15 residues. V was pared by 1 base and J by 2 bases, with 12 bases between. Per germline, CDR1 LNHNV and CDR2 YYDKDF (reference sequence). The CDR3 DNA is TGTGCCACCAGCAGAGGGGTAAGGTCCACCTACGAGCAGTACTTC. Protein product: CATSRGVRSTYEQYF. The full variable domain, rest sourced from reference TRBV15 and TRBJ2-7, is DAMVIQNPRYQVTQFGKPVTLSCSQTLNHNVMYWYQQKSSQAPKLLFHYYDKDFNNEADTPDNFQSRRPNTSFCFLDIRSPGLGDTAMYLCATSRGVRSTYEQYFGPGTRLTVT.

The chain recombines TRBV11-2 with TRBJ2-1; no reliable D call. This CDR3 spans 15 amino acids. The germline V gene encodes CDR1 SGHAT and CDR2 FQNNGV. Trimming took off 1 base at V and 12 bases at J, with 19 bases between the two ends. The CDR3 is CASSLVAAQVGTQFF. CDR3 sequence (DNA): TGTGCCAGCAGCTTAGTGGCGGCCCAGGTGGGAACGCAGTTCTTC.

This clonotype was found a few times. The J gene is TRBJ2-7, the V gene TRBV18; TRBD2 might be the D (5 bases). Germline V gene data show CDR1 as KGHSH and CDR2 as LQKENI. Trimming pared 3 bases from V and 6 bases from J, leaving 12 bases between. This CDR3 contains 13 residues. The CDR3 sequence: CASSPGSTAEQYF. The CDR3 DNA reads TGTGCCAGCTCACCTGGGAGTACGGCCGAGCAGTACTTC.

The CDR3 loop reads CSAQADQETQYF. The CDR3 nucleotides are TGCAGTGCGCAAGCGGACCAAGAGACCCAGTACTTC. The chain uses TRBV20-1 and TRBJ2-5; D is perhaps TRBD2 (5 bases). With 6 bases removed from V and 0 bases from J, the gap between germline ends came to 8 bases. This CDR3 has 12 residues. Germline CDR1 reads DFQATT; CDR2 reads SNEGSKA (reference sequence).

This clonotype has ten or more counts. Here the CDR3 reads CASSESGSRGDTQYF. CDR3 sequence (DNA): TGCGCCAGCAGTGAGTCGGGCTCCCGGGGAGATACGCAGTATTTT. The J gene is TRBJ2-3, the V gene TRBV10-1; D might be TRBD2 (5 bases). This CDR3 comprises 15 residues. Trimming removed 0 bases at V and 5 bases at J, with 12 bases between. The V gene's germline CDR1 is WNHNN and CDR2 SYGVQD (reference sequence).

This clonotype appeared a few times. The J gene is TRBJ1-2, the V gene TRBV7-2; D is possibly TRBD1 (5 bases). The ends were cut back, 1 base at V and 4 bases at J, with 13 bases in the middle. Per the germline V gene, CDR1 is SGHTA and CDR2 is FQGNSA. The CDR3 has 15 amino acids. CDR3 protein: CASSLGPTEPYGYTF. CDR3 coding DNA: TGTGCCAGCAGCTTAGGGCCGACAGAACCCTATGGCTACACCTTC.

V is TRBV9 and J is TRBJ2-1; TRBD2 aligns across 9 bases. The CDR3 is made up of 16 amino acids. CDR1 and CDR2 from the germline V gene are SGDLS and YYNGEE. The junction had 4 bases not matched to a gene; V was cut back by 0 bases and J by 3 bases. The CDR3 DNA reads TGTGCCAGCAGCGTAGATCGGCGGGAGGGCTACAATGAGCAGTTCTTC. Its protein is CASSVDRREGYNEQFF.

This clonotype occurred many times. V usage is TRBV5-6 and J usage is TRBJ2-7; D is unresolved. The germline V gene encodes CDR1 SGHDT and CDR2 YYEEEE. Trimming stripped 2 bases from V and 5 bases from J, with 5 bases between. The CDR3 is 11 residues long. Here the CDR3 DNA reads TGTGCCAGCAGCTTCCGAAACGAGCAGTACTTC. Residues: CASSFRNEQYF. The whole variable domain, filled in from reference TRBV5-6 and TRBJ2-7, reads DAGVTQSPTHLIKTRGQQVTLRCSPKSGHDTVSWYQQALGQGPQFIFQYYEEEERQRGNFPDRFSGHQFPNYSSELNVNALLLGDSALYLCASSFRNEQYFGPGTRLTVT.

This clonotype has only a few counts. V usage is TRBV7-2 and J usage is TRBJ2-1; D gene uncertain. Trimming stripped 5 bases from V and 1 base from J, with 6 bases between. The length of the CDR3 is 13 residues. Germline CDR1 SGHTA, CDR2 FQGNSA. CDR3 bases: TGTGCCAGCAGCCAGCTGTCCTACAATGAGCAGTTCTTC. Translated: CASSQLSYNEQFF. The full variable domain, its missing parts supplied by reference TRBV7-2 and TRBJ2-1, is GAGVSQSPSNKVTEKGKDVELRCDPISGHTALYWYRQSLGQGLEFLIYFQGNSAPDKSGLPSDRFSAERTGGSVSTLTIQRTQQEDSAVYLCASSQLSYNEQFFGPGTRLTVL.

J is TRBJ2-1 and V is TRBV9; the match to TRBD2 covers 12 bases. This CDR3 contains 18 residues. J lost 5 bases, V lost 0 bases, and 9 bases had no gene match. Per the germline V gene, CDR1 is SGDLS and CDR2 is YYNGEE. The DNA of the CDR3 is TGTGCCAGCAGCGTAGCACCCACCACTAGCGGGGGGAACAATGAGCAGTTCTTC. It encodes CASSVAPTTSGGNNEQFF. Supplemented by reference TRBV9 and TRBJ2-1, the full variable domain reads DSGVTQTPKHLITATGQRVTLRCSPRSGDLSVYWYQQSLDQGLQFLIQYYNGEERAKGNILERFSAQQFPDLHSELNLSSLELGDSALYFCASSVAPTTSGGNNEQFFGPGTRLTVL.

The chain couples TRBV12-3 or TRBV12-4 to TRBJ2-3, with a possible D match to TRBD2 (6 bases). CDR3 size: 14 residues. Deletions cut 7 bases from V and 1 base from J, with 12 bases between. CDR3 protein: CASIAGRRTDTQYF. CDR3 DNA: TGTGCCAGCATCGCGGGACGACGCACAGATACGCAGTATTTT.

This clonotype appeared a few times. This chain connects TRBV7-8 to TRBJ2-3; TRBD2 matches at 7 bases. Germline lookup yields CDR1 SGHVS and CDR2 FQNEAQ. This CDR3 is built from 17 residues. V lost 4 bases and J lost 1; bases outside the gene matches: 11. DNA of the CDR3: TGTGCCAGCAGCTCACACGCGTGGGGGGGTGGCACAGATACGCAGTATTTT. Its translation is CASSSHAWGGGTDTQYF.